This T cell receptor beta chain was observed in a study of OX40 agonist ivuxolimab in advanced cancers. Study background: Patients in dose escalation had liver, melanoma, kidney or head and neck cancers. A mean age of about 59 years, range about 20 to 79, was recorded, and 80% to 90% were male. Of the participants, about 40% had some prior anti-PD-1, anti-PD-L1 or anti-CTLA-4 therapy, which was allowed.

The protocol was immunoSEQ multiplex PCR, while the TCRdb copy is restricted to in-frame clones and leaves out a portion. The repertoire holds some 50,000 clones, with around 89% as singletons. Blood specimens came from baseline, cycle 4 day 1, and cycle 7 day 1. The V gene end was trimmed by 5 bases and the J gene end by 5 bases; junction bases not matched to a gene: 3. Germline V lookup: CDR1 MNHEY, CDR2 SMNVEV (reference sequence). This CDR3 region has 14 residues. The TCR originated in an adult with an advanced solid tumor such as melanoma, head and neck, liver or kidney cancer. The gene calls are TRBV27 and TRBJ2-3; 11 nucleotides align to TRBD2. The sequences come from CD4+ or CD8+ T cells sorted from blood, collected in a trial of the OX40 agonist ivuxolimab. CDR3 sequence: CASSVSGREDTQYF. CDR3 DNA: TGTGCCAGCAGTGTTAGCGGGAGGGAAGATACGCAGTATTTT.